Listed here are 25 T cell receptor beta chains from one sample, sequenced in a study of T cell responses to AZD1222 COVID-19 vaccine. The table came from immunoSEQ multiplex PCR; TCRdb's copy has only in-frame clones and leaves some out. The table lists about 110,000 clones, more than 70% of them singletons, with about 3.5% in the top ten. The input for sequencing was peripheral blood, taken on day 0 of AZD1222 vaccination. These TCRs come from an adult in good health.

This chain joins TRBV4-1 and TRBJ2-1, with TRBD1 identical over 8 bases. The ends lost 3 bases at V and 7 bases at J; junction bases unmatched: 11. The CDR3 sequence is 16 residues long. Germline assignment: CDR1 MGHRA and CDR2 YSYEKL. The CDR3 DNA is TGCGCCAGCAGCCAGTTCGGCAGGGGGCAAGATAATGAGCAGTTCTTC. Its protein is CASSQFGRGQDNEQFF.

This chain links TRBV5-4 with TRBJ1-2; 9 bases match TRBD1. The CDR3 is 16 amino acids. CDR1 is SGHNT and CDR2 is YYREEE in the germline V gene (reference sequence). V shed 5 bases, J shed 2 bases, and the junction held 10 bases outside the gene matches. The CDR3 region is CASSPRWTGVNYGYTF. CDR3 nucleotide sequence: TGTGCCAGCAGTCCCCGATGGACAGGGGTCAACTATGGCTACACCTTC.

DNA for the CDR3: TGCGCCAGCAGCTTGGACAGGAACACTGAAGCTTTCTTT. Translation gives CASSLDRNTEAFF. V usage is TRBV5-1 and J usage is TRBJ1-1, with D unresolved. This CDR3 comprises 13 residues. Germline CDR1 reads SGHRS; CDR2 reads YFSETQ. Trimming removed 0 bases from V and 1 base from J, with 4 bases in between.

The rearrangement joins TRBV3-1 (or the pseudogene TRBV3-2) to TRBJ2-3; D gene unclear. The V gene lost 4 bases and the J gene lost 4 bases, with 9 bases spanning the gap. The CDR3 spans 13 residues. Looked up from germline, CDR1 is LGHDT and CDR2 is YNNKEL (reference sequence). The DNA of the CDR3 is TGTGCCAGCAGCCCCTCGGGCGCAGATACGCAGTATTTT. It encodes CASSPSGADTQYF.

DNA of the CDR3: TGTGCCAGCAGCCAGTCCGGGACAGGGAATGTAGGGCAGTACTTC. Translating it yields CASSQSGTGNVGQYF. The V call is TRBV4-2, the J call TRBJ2-7; 9 bases align to TRBD1. This CDR3 is built from 15 residues. Germline V gene lookup returns CDR1 LGHNA and CDR2 YNFKEQ. The ends lost 3 bases at V and 9 bases at J; junction bases unmatched: 12.

The chain links TRBV6-5 to TRBJ1-2; possibly TRBD1 for D (6 bases). Per germline, CDR1 MNHEY and CDR2 SVGAGI. The V end lost 5 bases, the J end lost 4 bases, and 11 bases lay between the germline ends. The CDR3 covers 13 residues. The CDR3 spells CASSTSDSYGYTF. The CDR3 DNA sequence: TGTGCCAGCAGTACATCGGACAGCTATGGCTACACCTTC.

The V gene is TRBV29-1, the J gene TRBJ2-5; D possibly corresponds to TRBD1 (5 bases). CDR3 length equals 13 residues. CDR1 and CDR2 from the germline V gene are SQVTM and ANQGSEA. V was trimmed by 4 bases and J by 1 base, leaving 10 bases between them. Written as DNA, the CDR3 is TGCAGCGTTGTAATTAGGGGCCAAGAGACCCAGTACTTC. The encoded protein is CSVVIRGQETQYF.

The chain has TRBV5-1 and TRBJ2-1; D remains unclear. V dropped 5 bases and J dropped 9 bases, with 30 bases sitting between them. CDR1 is SGHRS and CDR2 is YFSETQ in the germline V gene. The CDR3 covers 18 residues. This chain's CDR3 is CASRIGLDPFTRFTEQFF. The CDR3 bases are TGCGCCAGCAGAATTGGTCTTGATCCCTTTACCCGCTTCACTGAGCAGTTCTTC.

The chain combines TRBV2 with TRBJ2-7; D is unclear. Germline V gene data show CDR1 as SNHLY and CDR2 as FYNNEI. This CDR3 comprises 10 residues. V lost 1 base, J lost 9 bases, and 4 bases lay in between. The CDR3 protein is CASSEVWQYF. CDR3 coding DNA: TGTGCCAGCAGTGAAGTTTGGCAGTACTTC.

V is TRBV11-2 and J is TRBJ2-3, with D possibly TRBD1 on 6 matching bases. CDR3 size: 15 residues. The V gene lost 1 base and the J gene lost 1 base, with 9 bases spanning the gap. Germline V CDR1 and CDR2: SGHAT, FQNNGV. CDR3 amino acids: CASSLGWGRTDTQYF. CDR3 nucleotide sequence: TGTGCCAGCAGCTTAGGATGGGGGCGCACAGATACGCAGTATTTT.

The rearrangement uses TRBV5-1 and TRBJ1-2; 9 positions match TRBD1. With 5 bases clipped from V and 8 bases from J, the junction kept 10 bases outside the gene matches. The CDR3 runs to 14 residues. Germline assignment: CDR1 SGHRS and CDR2 YFSETQ. The CDR3 DNA sequence: TGCGCCAGCAGTCCGACAGGGGGTCCGTCGGGCTACACCTTC. It is translated as CASSPTGGPSGYTF.

The CDR3 bases are TGTGCCAGCTCACCGTTGAATACCAGGGGAGCCAAAAACATTCAGTACTTC. Protein product: CASSPLNTRGAKNIQYF. This sequence joins TRBV18 and TRBJ2-4; possibly TRBD1 for D (6 bases). Germline CDR1 is KGHSH and CDR2 is LQKENI. With 3 bases removed from V and 0 bases from J, the gap between germline ends came to 15 bases. The CDR3 has 17 residues. The variable domain in full, completed from reference TRBV18 and TRBJ2-4, reads NAGVMQNPRHLVRRRGQEARLRCSPMKGHSHVYWYRQLPEEGLKFMVYLQKENIIDESGMPKERFSAEFPKEGPSILRIQQVVRGDSAAYFCASSPLNTRGAKNIQYFGAGTRLSVL.

This chain connects TRBV5-1 to TRBJ1-2, with 7 bases matching TRBD1. CDR3 size: 13 residues. The trim removed 0 bases at V and 7 bases at J, leaving 3 bases unmatched. CDR1 SGHRS and CDR2 YFSETQ come from the germline V gene. The CDR3 sequence is CASSLGGGSGYTF. For the CDR3, the DNA is TGCGCCAGCAGCTTGGGAGGGGGCTCTGGCTACACCTTC.

This chain connects TRBV19 to TRBJ1-5; 7 bases match TRBD1. Trimming removed 2 bases from V and 0 bases from J; junction bases left unmatched: 7. The CDR3 sequence is 17 residues long. Germline CDR1 and CDR2: LNHDA and SQIVND (reference sequence). The CDR3 region has the DNA TGTGCCAGTAGTATACCGGCAGGGGGAGTTAGCAATCAGCCCCAGCATTTT. Its translation: CASSIPAGGVSNQPQHF. The full variable domain, its missing parts supplied by reference TRBV19 and TRBJ1-5, is DGGITQSPKYLFRKEGQNVTLSCEQNLNHDAMYWYRQDPGQGLRLIYYSQIVNDFQKGDIAEGYSVSREKKESFPLTVTSAQKNPTAFYLCASSIPAGGVSNQPQHFGDGTRLSIL.

Written as DNA, the CDR3 is TGTGCCAGCACCCCCGACTTACGGAAATCCAATGAGCAGTTCTTC. Protein: CASTPDLRKSNEQFF. This chain connects TRBV11-2 to TRBJ2-1; D remains ambiguous. Trimming stripped 7 bases from V and 6 bases from J, with 19 bases between. CDR1 is SGHAT and CDR2 is FQNNGV in the germline V gene. The length of the CDR3 is 15 residues. Combining the CDR3 with reference TRBV11-2 and TRBJ2-1 gives the whole variable domain EAGVAQSPRYKIIEKRQSVAFWCNPISGHATLYWYQQILGQGPKLLIQFQNNGVVDDSQLPKDRFSAERLKGVDSTLKIQPAKLEDSAVYLCASTPDLRKSNEQFFGPGTRLTVL.

The rearrangement uses TRBV2 and TRBJ1-2, with 7 bases lining up with TRBD1. The V and J ends lost 8 bases and 4 bases, in that order; junction bases with no gene match: 1. This CDR3 region has 11 residues. The V gene's germline CDR1 is SNHLY and CDR2 FYNNEI. CDR3 in amino acids: CASGQVYGYTF. The CDR3 nucleotides are TGTGCCAGCGGACAGGTCTATGGCTACACCTTC.

This clone was found once. V is TRBV11-2 and J is TRBJ1-1; D unclear. The germline V gene encodes CDR1 SGHAT and CDR2 FQNNGV. The V end was cut by 4 bases, the J end by 0 bases, with 6 bases between. The CDR3 extends over 13 amino acids. The CDR3 nucleotides are TGTGCCAGCAGCTGGGCGGTGAACACTGAAGCTTTCTTT. Translated: CASSWAVNTEAFF.

The chain employs TRBV28 and TRBJ1-6; D is possibly TRBD1 (6 bases). V was clipped by 5 bases and J by 6 bases, with 11 bases between them. Germline-derived CDR1 and CDR2 are MDHEN and SYDVKM. The CDR3 runs to 14 residues. In DNA, the CDR3 is TGTGCCAGCAGTACAGGGCTTGGTAATTCACCCCTCCACTTT. Translation: CASSTGLGNSPLHF.

This rearrangement joins TRBV5-5 to TRBJ1-6, with D unresolved. CDR3 size: 16 residues. V was cut by 4 bases and J by 0 bases, with 11 bases left in between. Germline V gene sequence: CDR1 SGHKS, CDR2 YYEKEE (reference sequence). CDR3 amino acids: CASSPRWSSYNSPLHF. The CDR3 DNA follows: TGTGCCAGCAGCCCCCGGTGGAGCTCCTATAATTCACCCCTCCACTTT.

V and J are TRBV18 and TRBJ2-2, with a tentative D call TRBD1 (5 bases). The germline CDR1 and CDR2 sequences are KGHSH and LQKENI. V lost 0 bases, J lost 5 bases, and 13 bases lay in between. The length of the CDR3 is 16 residues. This CDR3 is CASSPPKGARTGELFF. The CDR3 DNA is TGTGCCAGCTCACCACCGAAAGGGGCGCGGACCGGGGAGCTGTTTTTT.

This chain uses TRBV7-9 with TRBJ2-1; D not certain. CDR1 is SEHNR, CDR2 FQNEAQ, per germline (reference sequence). The V and J ends lost 5 bases and 8 bases respectively, with 13 bases between them. The length of the CDR3 is 13 residues. CDR3 loop: CASSPPSVDEQFF. The CDR3 DNA is TGTGCCAGCAGCCCCCCATCGGTTGATGAGCAGTTCTTC.

This clone was observed a single time. The CDR3: CASSPLTSRATGELFF. CDR3 sequence (DNA): TGTGCCAGCTCACCACTGACAAGCCGGGCAACCGGGGAGCTGTTTTTT. V and J are TRBV18 and TRBJ2-2; D uncertain. CDR3 size: 16 residues. V gave up 1 base and J gave up 5 bases, with 14 bases separating them. In germline, CDR1 is KGHSH, CDR2 LQKENI.

V is TRBV7-9 and J is TRBJ1-2, with TRBD1 matching 9 bases. Trimming at V came to 3 bases and at J to 5 bases, leaving 4 bases not matched to a gene. CDR1 is SEHNR, CDR2 FQNEAQ, per germline (reference sequence). The CDR3 runs to 14 residues. CDR3 nucleotides: TGTGCCAGCAGCTTGGGGACAGGGAGTTATGGCTACACCTTC. It translates to CASSLGTGSYGYTF.

This clone was observed once. The chain employs TRBV11-2 and TRBJ1-2; tentatively, D is TRBD1 (5 bases). Germline V gene data show CDR1 as SGHAT and CDR2 as FQNNGV. This CDR3 region has 12 residues. The germline V and J ends were trimmed by 5 bases and 4 bases, with 8 bases remaining between them. CDR3 nucleotides: TGTGCCAGCAGCGAAGACAGCTATGGCTACACCTTC. Translated: CASSEDSYGYTF.

The chain recombines TRBV5-1 with TRBJ1-5; D is uncertain. CDR1 and CDR2 (germline): SGHRS, YFSETQ. The V and J ends lost 5 bases and 0 bases respectively, with 6 bases between them. This CDR3 contains 13 residues. The CDR3, as DNA: TGCGCCAGCAGGCAGAATAGCAATCAGCCCCAGCATTTT. It is translated as CASRQNSNQPQHF.